Following are 23 T cell receptor beta chains from one sample sequenced in a study of CD8 T cells in ankylosing spondylitis. Notes on the study in general: What appeared characteristic of ankylosing spondylitis blood was a TCR beta motif of about eight highly homologous variants.

For these TCRs, the target antigens are not known. TCRdb ran MiXCR on the 5' RACE reads and lists one entry per CDR3 protein. This sample has around 480,000 distinct CDR3 sequences, with 15% to 20% found just once. Sequencing used blood, either unsorted or a sorted T cell fraction (not recorded which). These receptors all stem from a male donor with ankylosing spondylitis.

The chain has TRBV6-2 or TRBV6-3 and TRBJ2-3; TRBD2 is a possible D gene (5 bases). CDR3 length: 14 residues. Germline-derived CDR1 and CDR2 are MNHEY and SVGEGT. The V end was cut by 7 bases, the J end by 2 bases, with 13 bases between. This CDR3 is CASKTERLTDTQYF. The DNA of the CDR3 is TGTGCCAGCAAAACTGAGCGGCTCACAGATACGCAGTATTTT.

The chain links TRBV20-1 to TRBJ2-1; D not resolved. The V gene's germline CDR1 is DFQATT and CDR2 SNEGSKA (reference sequence). The CDR3 loop spans 13 amino acids. Between the trimmed V and J ends, which lost 6 bases and 3 bases, there was a span of 12 bases. Written as DNA, the CDR3 is TGCAGTGCAAACACGGGTGACTACAATGAGCAGTTCTTC. Its protein is CSANTGDYNEQFF.

This clonotype has just a few counts. CDR3 in amino acids: CASEPTGSYNEQFF. The CDR3 DNA follows: TGCGCCAGCGAGCCTACCGGCTCCTACAATGAGCAGTTCTTC. The chain uses TRBV5-1 and TRBJ2-1; D is unresolved. Germline CDR1 and CDR2: SGHRS and YFSETQ. V was pared by 7 bases and J by 0 bases, with 11 bases between. CDR3 length equals 14 residues.

V usage is TRBV7-2 and J usage is TRBJ2-2; D is ambiguous. This CDR3 region has 16 residues. Trimming shortened V by 0 bases and J by 4 bases, and 12 bases separated the two germline ends. CDR1 is SGHTA, CDR2 FQGNSA, per germline. CDR3 DNA: TGTGCCAGCAGCTTAGCTTGGCAACTGAGCACCGGGGAGCTGTTTTTT. It is translated as CASSLAWQLSTGELFF.

This clonotype was seen many times. The chain carries TRBV6-1 and TRBJ1-1, with TRBD1 as a possible D gene (6 bases). Germline V gene sequence: CDR1 MNHNS, CDR2 SASEGT. V lost 2 bases and J 4 bases, leaving 17 bases between the germline ends. The CDR3 extends over 16 amino acids. In DNA, the CDR3 is TGTGCCAGCAGTGAAACCCTCACAGGGCTGGGCACTGAAGCTTTCTTT. The encoded protein is CASSETLTGLGTEAFF.

This clonotype appeared many times. The chain carries TRBV29-1 and TRBJ2-1; TRBD1 aligns across 9 bases. The CDR3 contains 13 residues. Losses at the gene ends were 7 bases for V and 8 bases for J; bases not matched to a gene: 9. Germline assignment: CDR1 SQVTM and CDR2 ANQGSEA. CDR3 DNA: TGCAGCGCCGGACAGGGGAGTGCTTATGAGCAGTTCTTC. Protein sequence: CSAGQGSAYEQFF.

In this sample, this clonotype turned up a few times. The rearrangement joins TRBV7-8 to TRBJ1-1, with D perhaps matching TRBD1 (5 bases). Looked up from germline, CDR1 is SGHVS and CDR2 is FQNEAQ. The CDR3 is 15 amino acids. Deletions cut 5 bases from V and 10 bases from J, with 23 bases between. The CDR3 bases are TGTGCCAGCAGCGGACGCCAGACAGCCACCAGGGTAGCTTTCTTT. Its translation is CASSGRQTATRVAFF.

J is TRBJ2-6 and V is TRBV20-1; D may be TRBD2 (6 bases). Germline lookup yields CDR1 DFQATT and CDR2 SNEGSKA (reference sequence). This CDR3 region has 15 residues. Between the trimmed V and J ends, which lost 2 bases and 0 bases, there was a span of 8 bases. CDR3: CSARRGSSGANVLTF. The CDR3 region has the DNA TGCAGTGCTAGACGGGGGAGCTCTGGGGCCAACGTCCTGACTTTC.

This chain connects TRBV28 to TRBJ2-7; D uncertain. Germline V gene data show CDR1 as MDHEN and CDR2 as SYDVKM. Trimming removed 2 bases from V and 8 bases from J, with 10 bases in between. The CDR3 runs 12 residues. Written as DNA, the CDR3 is TGTGCCAGCAGTTTAGACATAGGGAAGCAGTACTTC. It yields the protein CASSLDIGKQYF.

V gene TRBV5-1 combines with J gene TRBJ1-1; D call uncertain. V lost 0 bases, J lost 4 bases, and 13 bases lay in between. CDR1 is SGHRS, CDR2 YFSETQ, per germline. The CDR3 loop spans 15 amino acids. The CDR3 sequence: CASSLAWDAGTEAFF. Written as DNA, the CDR3 is TGCGCCAGCAGCTTGGCCTGGGATGCTGGCACTGAAGCTTTCTTT.

V gene TRBV7-9 combines with J gene TRBJ2-1, with 9 bases that match TRBD2. Germline lookup yields CDR1 SEHNR and CDR2 FQNEAQ (reference sequence). The CDR3 runs 15 residues. With 6 bases clipped from V and 6 bases from J, the junction kept 9 bases outside the gene matches. The CDR3 coding sequence is TGTGCCAGCAGTCCTATAGCGGGAGTGATCAATGAGCAGTTCTTC. Translating gives CASSPIAGVINEQFF.

The chain uses TRBV5-1 and TRBJ2-3, with 11 bases matching TRBD2. V shed 6 bases, J shed 3 bases, and the junction held 12 bases outside the gene matches. CDR1 is SGHRS and CDR2 is YFSETQ in the germline V gene. The CDR3 length is 17 residues. CDR3 in DNA: TGCGCCAGCATGGGACTAGCGGCCAGGTGGGGTACAGATACGCAGTATTTT. Its translation is CASMGLAARWGTDTQYF.

The chain combines TRBV11-2 with TRBJ2-3; D is uncertain. Germline V lookup: CDR1 SGHAT, CDR2 FQNNGV. V lost 0 bases and J 0 bases, leaving 7 bases between the germline ends. The CDR3 runs to 15 residues. The CDR3 reads CASSLDGMSTDTQYF. The DNA of the CDR3 is TGTGCCAGCAGCTTAGATGGGATGAGCACAGATACGCAGTATTTT.

The genes are TRBV12-3 or TRBV12-4 and TRBJ2-2, with D perhaps matching TRBD1 or TRBD2 (5 bases each). The V end was cut by 0 bases, the J end by 6 bases, with 8 bases between. There are 14 residues in the CDR3. CDR3 sequence reads: CASSLAGVSGELFF. The CDR3 DNA reads TGTGCCAGCAGTTTAGCGGGGGTGTCCGGGGAGCTGTTTTTT.

The J gene is TRBJ2-5, the V gene TRBV30; D not certain. Germline CDR1 reads GTSNPN; CDR2 reads SVGIG (reference sequence). Between the trimmed V and J ends, which lost 2 bases and 1 base, there was a span of 11 bases. The CDR3 loop spans 14 amino acids. The CDR3: CAWSSTTLQETQYF. As DNA, the CDR3 is TGTGCCTGGAGTAGTACAACCCTCCAAGAGACCCAGTACTTC.

The J gene is TRBJ1-5, the V gene TRBV19; D may be TRBD1 (5 bases). This CDR3 is 12 amino acids long. Germline V gives CDR1 LNHDA, CDR2 SQIVND (reference sequence). V lost 4 bases and J 6 bases, leaving 7 bases between the germline ends. The CDR3 DNA reads TGTGCCAGTAGTACAGGGATTCAGCCCCAGCATTTT. Amino acids: CASSTGIQPQHF.

The V gene is TRBV2, the J gene TRBJ2-5, with 7 nucleotides matching TRBD2. The CDR3 covers 13 residues. The V and J ends lost 6 bases and 1 base, in that order; junction bases with no gene match: 2. Per germline, CDR1 SNHLY and CDR2 FYNNEI. CDR3 sequence (DNA): TGTGCCAGCAGGGCGGGGGTCCAAGAGACCCAGTACTTC. Protein: CASRAGVQETQYF.

This clonotype showed up just a few times. The V and J genes are TRBV30 and TRBJ2-5, with D unclear. V lost 2 bases, J lost 3 bases, and 10 bases lay in between. The CDR3 extends over 13 amino acids. Germline values: CDR1 GTSNPN, CDR2 SVGIG (reference sequence). In DNA, the CDR3 is TGTGCCTGGAGTTCCGTCCCCAAAGAGACCCAGTACTTC. Amino acid sequence: CAWSSVPKETQYF.

This clonotype appeared many times. This chain joins TRBV29-1 and TRBJ2-5; 9 positions match TRBD1. CDR1 and CDR2 (germline): SQVTM, ANQGSEA. V was clipped by 2 bases and J by 6 bases; unmatched bases: 7. This CDR3 region has 14 residues. CDR3 in DNA: TGCAGCGTTGAACCACAGGGGGCTCAAAAGACCCAGTACTTC. This translates into CSVEPQGAQKTQYF.

There are a few counts of this clonotype. A read error may account for a junction end that differs from germline. The V gene is TRBV9, the J gene TRBJ2-2; TRBD2 agrees at 13 bases. This CDR3 comprises 13 residues. Per germline, CDR1 SGDLS and CDR2 YYNGEE. The chain's CDR3 is CASSIGTSGKLFF. The CDR3 coding sequence is TGTGCCAGCAGCATAGGGACTAGCGGGAAGCTGTTTTTT.

This clonotype was counted only a few times. This sequence joins TRBV5-5 and TRBJ2-7; TRBD1 agrees at 7 bases. The CDR3 spans 14 residues. V shed 2 bases and J 3 bases; nucleotides not matched to a gene: 5. Germline lookup yields CDR1 SGHKS and CDR2 YYEKEE (reference sequence). The CDR3 spells CASSFSGGNYEQYF. CDR3 DNA: TGTGCCAGCAGCTTTTCAGGGGGAAACTACGAGCAGTACTTC. The full variable domain, rest sourced from reference TRBV5-5 and TRBJ2-7, is DAGVTQSPTHLIKTRGQQVTLRCSPISGHKSVSWYQQVLGQGPQFIFQYYEKEERGRGNFPDRFSARQFPNYSSELNVNALLLGDSALYLCASSFSGGNYEQYFGPGTRLTVT.

This clonotype was counted ten times or more. The chain uses TRBV9 and TRBJ2-3, with D perhaps matching TRBD2 (6 bases). Looked up from germline, CDR1 is SGDLS and CDR2 is YYNGEE. The CDR3 length is 18 residues. The V and J ends lost 0 bases and 2 bases respectively, with 19 bases between them. Here the CDR3 DNA reads TGTGCCAGCAGCGTAGGAGGGGCAGGGAGGACCTACACAGATACGCAGTATTTT. Its translation is CASSVGGAGRTYTDTQYF.

The rearrangement links TRBV10-3 to TRBJ2-7; weak D call: TRBD2 (7 bases). Trimming shortened V by 6 bases and J by 2 bases, and 14 bases separated the two germline ends. Per germline, CDR1 ENHRY and CDR2 SYGVKD. CDR3 length: 14 residues. CDR3 in DNA: TGTGCCATCAGGCGGGGGCAAAATACCTACGAGCAGTACTTC. Amino acid sequence: CAIRRGQNTYEQYF.